The entry below gives a single TCR beta chain sequence along with its context. This entry belongs to a study of blood T cell repertoires in COVID-19. Original processing notes: From reference gene primer amplification, estimates of nucleated cell counts were derived. The table came from immunoSEQ multiplex PCR; TCRdb's copy has only in-frame clones and leaves some out. V, J and clone size are those of that table, while D and trimming were read from the DNA. Among around 200,000 clones, roughly nine tenths were seen once, and the ten largest hold around 0.7%. The V gene end was trimmed by 5 bases and the J gene end by 3 bases; junction bases not matched to a gene: 7. CDR1 and CDR2 (germline): LNHDA, SQIVND (reference sequence). The CDR3 has 17 residues.

The chain uses TRBV19 and TRBJ1-6; TRBD1 matches at 10 bases. Sequences were obtained from peripheral blood. The TCR sequence derives from a man aged 40-50 years with acute or convalescent COVID-19. The CDR3 is CASSPLDRGNYNSPLHF. The CDR3 DNA follows: TGTGCCAGTAGTCCGTTGGACAGGGGGAACTATAATTCACCCCTCCACTTT.